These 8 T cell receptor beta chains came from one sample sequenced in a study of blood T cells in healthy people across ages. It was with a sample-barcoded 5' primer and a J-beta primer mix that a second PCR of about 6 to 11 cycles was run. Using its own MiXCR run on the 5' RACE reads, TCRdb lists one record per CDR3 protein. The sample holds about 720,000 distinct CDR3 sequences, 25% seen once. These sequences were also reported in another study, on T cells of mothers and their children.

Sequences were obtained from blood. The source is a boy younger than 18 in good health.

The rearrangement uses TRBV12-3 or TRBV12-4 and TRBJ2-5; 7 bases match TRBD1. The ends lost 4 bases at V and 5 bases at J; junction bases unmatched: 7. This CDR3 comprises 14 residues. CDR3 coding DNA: TGTGCCAGCAGTTACCACAGGGGCGGTGAGACCCAGTACTTC. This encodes CASSYHRGGETQYF.

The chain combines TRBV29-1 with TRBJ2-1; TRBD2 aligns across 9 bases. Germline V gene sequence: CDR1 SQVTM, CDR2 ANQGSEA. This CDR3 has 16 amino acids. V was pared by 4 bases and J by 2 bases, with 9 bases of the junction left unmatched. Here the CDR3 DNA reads TGCAGCGTTGCGGGGGTAGCGGGAGAGCCCTACAATGAGCAGTTCTTC. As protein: CSVAGVAGEPYNEQFF.

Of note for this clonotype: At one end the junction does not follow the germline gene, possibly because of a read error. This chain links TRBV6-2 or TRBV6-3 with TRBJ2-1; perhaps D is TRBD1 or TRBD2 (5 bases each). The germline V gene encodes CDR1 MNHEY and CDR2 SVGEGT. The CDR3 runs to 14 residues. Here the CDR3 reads CASLIGLGHYEQHF. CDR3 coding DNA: TGTGCCAGCCTAATTGGACTGGGGCATTACGAGCAGCACTTC.

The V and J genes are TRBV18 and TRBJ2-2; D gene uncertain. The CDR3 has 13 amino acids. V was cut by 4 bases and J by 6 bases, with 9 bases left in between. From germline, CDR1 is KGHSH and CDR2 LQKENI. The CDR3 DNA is TGTGCCAGCTCACAGCTAGGTGCCGGGGAGCTGTTTTTT. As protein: CASSQLGAGELFF.

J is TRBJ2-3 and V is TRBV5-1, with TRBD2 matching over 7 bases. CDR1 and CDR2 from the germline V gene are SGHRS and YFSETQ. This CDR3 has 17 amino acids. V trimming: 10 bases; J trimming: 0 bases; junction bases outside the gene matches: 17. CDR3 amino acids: CAAPLSGAFSSTDTQYF. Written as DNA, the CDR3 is TGCGCCGCCCCCCTGAGCGGGGCTTTCTCTAGCACAGATACGCAGTATTTT.

In nucleotides, the CDR3 is TGTGCCACCCCGGACAGGGCATCCTACGAGCAGTACTTC. Translation gives CATPDRASYEQYF. This sequence joins TRBV6-2 or TRBV6-3 and TRBJ2-7; TRBD1 agrees at 8 bases. The CDR3 covers 13 residues. V dropped 10 bases and J dropped 1; count of bases not matched to a gene: 6. Germline CDR1 and CDR2: MNHEY and SVGEGT.

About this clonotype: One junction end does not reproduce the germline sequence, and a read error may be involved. CDR3 residues: CASSSSTRSSTVTQYF. The CDR3 DNA reads TGTGCCAGCAGTTCCTCGACTAGATCTAGCACAGTTACGCAGTATTTT. The V call is TRBV6-5, the J call TRBJ2-3; TRBD2 is a possible D gene (6 bases). Germline loops: CDR1 MNHEY, CDR2 SVGAGI. The CDR3 contains 16 residues.

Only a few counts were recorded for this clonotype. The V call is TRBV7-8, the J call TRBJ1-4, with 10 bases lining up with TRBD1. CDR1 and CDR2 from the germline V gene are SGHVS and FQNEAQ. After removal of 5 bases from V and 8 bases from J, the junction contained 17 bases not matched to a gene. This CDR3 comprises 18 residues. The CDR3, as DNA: TGTGCCAGCAGCCTTGGACAGGGGGAAGGGGCATATTGGGAAAAACTGTTTTTT. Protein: CASSLGQGEGAYWEKLFF.